The T cell receptor beta chain described here comes from a study of cytomegalovirus exposure and HLA in healthy donors. Study conclusions and caveats: Segments of the TCR beta V type were, in most cases, productive about 87% or about 30% of the time in an earlier analysis.

The PCR made use of 60 Vbeta and 13 Jbeta primers. How the authors handled the data: It was a later analysis that counted approximately 81 million unique TCR beta chains, of which about 10 million were shared. Assay: immunoSEQ multiplex PCR; the TCRdb copy retains only in-frame clones and omits some. That table furnishes V, J and clone size, whereas the DNA furnished D and trimming. The sample lists around 93,000 clones, roughly four fifths occurring once. In regard to this clone: Its cognate antigen is unknown.

Healthy individuals who donated bone marrow served as the donors. The donors, nominally healthy at sampling, likely had unrecorded immune exposures. Material for sequencing was PBMCs. This receptor was identified in a young man in good health and CMV-seropositive.

The CDR3 loop reads CASSFGDRAGYTF. The CDR3 region has the DNA TGTGCCAGCAGCTTCGGCGACAGGGCTGGCTACACCTTC. V gene TRBV7-6 combines with J gene TRBJ1-2; TRBD1 agrees at 7 bases. The length of the CDR3 is 13 residues. Germline V gene data show CDR1 as SGHVS and CDR2 as FNYEAQ. The V gene end was trimmed by 3 bases and the J gene end by 7 bases; junction bases not matched to a gene: 5.